The present entry profiles one TCR beta chain with its context. Its target is not known. Negative isolation yielded CD8+ and CD4+ T cells; FACS enriched TEMRA cells. The CDR3 sequence is 10 residues long. V lost 2 bases, J lost 8 bases, and 1 base lay in between. The germline CDR1 and CDR2 sequences are MGHDK and SYGVNS. The data were taken from a study of CD8 T cells in Susac syndrome. Study-wide background: Within the sequenced Susac syndrome patient group, 5 or 6 exhibited active disease and fewer than 10 were in remission. Patients with Susac syndrome had blood drawn and were at that point therapy-naive, on corticosteroids, or on intravenous immunoglobulin alone.

RNA was extracted with the RNeasy kit, and a quantity of about 0.45 to 1 ug was reverse transcribed using random hexamers. TCRdb re-called the immunoSEQ multiplex PCR reads with MiXCR, one entry per CDR3 protein. The sample contains roughly 140,000 distinct CDR3 sequences, roughly 95% of which appear only once. Whole-study findings and limits: Repertoires of Susac syndrome CD4+ T cells lacked clonal expansion.

The sequencing sample was made of CD4+ T cells from PBMCs. This chain joins TRBV25-1 and TRBJ2-1; D remains unclear. The clonotype was recovered from a human donor with Susac syndrome. The CDR3 reads CASSEDEQFF. The CDR3 nucleotides read TGTGCCAGCAGTGAAGATGAGCAGTTCTTC.